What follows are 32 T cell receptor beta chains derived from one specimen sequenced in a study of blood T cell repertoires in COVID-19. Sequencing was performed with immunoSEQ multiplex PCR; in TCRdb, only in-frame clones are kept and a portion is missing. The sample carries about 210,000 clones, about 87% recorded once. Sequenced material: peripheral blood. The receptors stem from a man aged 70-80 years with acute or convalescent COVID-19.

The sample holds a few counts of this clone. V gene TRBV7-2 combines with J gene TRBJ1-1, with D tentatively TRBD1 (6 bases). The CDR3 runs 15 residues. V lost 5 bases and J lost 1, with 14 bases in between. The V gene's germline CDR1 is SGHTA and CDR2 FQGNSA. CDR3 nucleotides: TGTGCCAGCAGCCGCCAGGGGACACAGAACACTGAAGCTTTCTTT. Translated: CASSRQGTQNTEAFF.

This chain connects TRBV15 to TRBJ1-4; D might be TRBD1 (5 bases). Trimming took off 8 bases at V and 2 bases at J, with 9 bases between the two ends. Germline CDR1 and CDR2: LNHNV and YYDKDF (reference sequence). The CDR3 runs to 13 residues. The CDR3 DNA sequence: TGTGCCACCGCCGGGGGGACTAATGAAAAACTGTTTTTT. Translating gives CATAGGTNEKLFF.

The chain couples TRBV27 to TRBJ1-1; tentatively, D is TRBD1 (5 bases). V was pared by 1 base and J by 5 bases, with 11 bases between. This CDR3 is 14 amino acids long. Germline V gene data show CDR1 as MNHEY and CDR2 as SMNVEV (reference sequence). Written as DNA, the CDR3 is TGTGCCAGCAGTTTATATCAGGGTCGAACTGAAGCTTTCTTT. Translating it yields CASSLYQGRTEAFF.

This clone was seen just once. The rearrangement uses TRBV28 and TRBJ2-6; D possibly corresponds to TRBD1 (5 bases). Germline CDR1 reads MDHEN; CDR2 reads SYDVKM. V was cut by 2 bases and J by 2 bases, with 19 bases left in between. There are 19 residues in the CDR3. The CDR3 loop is CASSLQMGRDVPGANVLTF. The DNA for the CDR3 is TGTGCCAGCAGTTTACAGATGGGCAGGGATGTCCCTGGGGCCAACGTCCTGACTTTC.

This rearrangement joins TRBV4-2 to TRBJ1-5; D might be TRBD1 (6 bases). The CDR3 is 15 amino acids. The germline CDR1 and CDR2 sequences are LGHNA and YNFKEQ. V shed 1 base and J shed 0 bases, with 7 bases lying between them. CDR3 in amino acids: CASSQGDISNQPQHF. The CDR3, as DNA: TGTGCCAGCAGCCAAGGGGACATTAGCAATCAGCCCCAGCATTTT.

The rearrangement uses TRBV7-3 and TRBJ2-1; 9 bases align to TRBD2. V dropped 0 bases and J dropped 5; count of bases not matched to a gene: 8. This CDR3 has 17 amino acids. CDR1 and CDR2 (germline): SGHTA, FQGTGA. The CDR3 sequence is CASSLTAAGGPNNEQFF. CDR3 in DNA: TGTGCCAGCAGCTTAACCGCGGCGGGAGGGCCGAACAATGAGCAGTTCTTC.

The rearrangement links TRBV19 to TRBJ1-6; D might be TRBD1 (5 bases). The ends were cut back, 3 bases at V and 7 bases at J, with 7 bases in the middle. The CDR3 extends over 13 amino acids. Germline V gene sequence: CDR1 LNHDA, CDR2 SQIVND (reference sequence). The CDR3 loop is CASSIPGNSPLHF. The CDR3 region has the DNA TGTGCCAGTAGTATCCCAGGGAATTCACCCCTCCACTTT.

The CDR3 DNA reads as TGTGCCAGCAGCAGGGACAACTCTGGGGCCAACGTCCTGACTTTC. Its protein product is CASSRDNSGANVLTF. The V and J genes are TRBV7-2 and TRBJ2-6; D may be TRBD1 (6 bases). The germline V gene encodes CDR1 SGHTA and CDR2 FQGNSA. The length of the CDR3 is 15 residues. Trimming shortened V by 5 bases and J by 0 bases, and 8 bases separated the two germline ends.

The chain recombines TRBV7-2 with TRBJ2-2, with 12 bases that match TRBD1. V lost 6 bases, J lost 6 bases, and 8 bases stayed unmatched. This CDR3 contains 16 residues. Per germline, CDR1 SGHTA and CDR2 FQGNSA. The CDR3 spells CASRSGGTGGSGELFF. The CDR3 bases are TGTGCCAGCAGGAGCGGCGGGACAGGGGGCTCCGGGGAGCTGTTTTTT.

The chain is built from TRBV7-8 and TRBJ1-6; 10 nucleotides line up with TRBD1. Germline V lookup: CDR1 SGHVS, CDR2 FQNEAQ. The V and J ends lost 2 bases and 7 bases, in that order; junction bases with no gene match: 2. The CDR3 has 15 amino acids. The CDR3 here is CASSLPGQGNSPLHF. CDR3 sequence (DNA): TGTGCCAGCAGCTTACCGGGACAGGGGAATTCACCCCTCCACTTT.

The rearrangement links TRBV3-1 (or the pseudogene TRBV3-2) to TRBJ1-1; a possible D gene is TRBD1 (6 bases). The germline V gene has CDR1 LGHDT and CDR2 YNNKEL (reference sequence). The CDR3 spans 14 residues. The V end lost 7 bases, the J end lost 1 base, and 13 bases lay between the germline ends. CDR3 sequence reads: CASTNMGANTEAFF. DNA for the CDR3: TGTGCCAGCACCAACATGGGGGCGAACACTGAAGCTTTCTTT.

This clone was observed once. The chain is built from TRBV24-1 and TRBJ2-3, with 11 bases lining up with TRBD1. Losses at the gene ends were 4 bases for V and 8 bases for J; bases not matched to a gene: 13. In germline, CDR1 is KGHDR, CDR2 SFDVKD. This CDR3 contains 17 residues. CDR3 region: CATSERTGGGQAATQYF. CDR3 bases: TGTGCCACCAGTGAGAGGACAGGGGGCGGTCAGGCGGCTACGCAGTATTTT.

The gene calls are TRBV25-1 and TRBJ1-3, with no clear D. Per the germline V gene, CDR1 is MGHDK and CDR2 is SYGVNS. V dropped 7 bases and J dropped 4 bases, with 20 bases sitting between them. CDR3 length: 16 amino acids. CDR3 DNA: TGTGCCAGCACTCCAGGTGTACAAGGAAGAGGAAACACCATATATTTT. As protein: CASTPGVQGRGNTIYF.

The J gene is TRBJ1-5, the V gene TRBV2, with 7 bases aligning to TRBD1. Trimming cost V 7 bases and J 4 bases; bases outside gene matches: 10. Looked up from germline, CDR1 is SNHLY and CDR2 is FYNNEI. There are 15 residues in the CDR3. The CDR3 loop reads CASIPDRWGNQPQHF. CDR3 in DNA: TGTGCCAGCATCCCGGACAGGTGGGGTAATCAGCCCCAGCATTTT.

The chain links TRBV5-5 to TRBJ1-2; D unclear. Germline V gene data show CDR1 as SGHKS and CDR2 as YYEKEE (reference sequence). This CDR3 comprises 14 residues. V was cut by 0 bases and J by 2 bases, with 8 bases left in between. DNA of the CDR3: TGTGCCAGCAGCTTGGAACCGGGGAACTATGGCTACACCTTC. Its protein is CASSLEPGNYGYTF.

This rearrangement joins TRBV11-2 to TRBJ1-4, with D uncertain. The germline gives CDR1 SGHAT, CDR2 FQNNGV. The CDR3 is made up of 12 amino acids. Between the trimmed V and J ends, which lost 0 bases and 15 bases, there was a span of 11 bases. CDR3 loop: CASSLDRTEMFF. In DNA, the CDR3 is TGTGCCAGCAGCTTAGATCGAACAGAGATGTTTTTT.

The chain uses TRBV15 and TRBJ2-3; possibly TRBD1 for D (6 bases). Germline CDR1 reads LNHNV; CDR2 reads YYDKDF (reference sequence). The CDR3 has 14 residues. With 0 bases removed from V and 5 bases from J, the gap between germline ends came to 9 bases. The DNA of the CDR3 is TGTGCCACCAGCAGAGAGGGGGCAATAGATACGCAGTATTTT. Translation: CATSREGAIDTQYF.

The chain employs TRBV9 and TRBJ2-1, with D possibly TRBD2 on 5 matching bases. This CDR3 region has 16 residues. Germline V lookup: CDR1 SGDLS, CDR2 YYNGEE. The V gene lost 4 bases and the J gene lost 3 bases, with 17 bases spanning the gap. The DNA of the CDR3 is TGTGCCAGCAGCCCCCAACTAGTGAGCGGCTACAATGAGCAGTTCTTC. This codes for CASSPQLVSGYNEQFF. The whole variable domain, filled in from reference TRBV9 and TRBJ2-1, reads DSGVTQTPKHLITATGQRVTLRCSPRSGDLSVYWYQQSLDQGLQFLIQYYNGEERAKGNILERFSAQQFPDLHSELNLSSLELGDSALYFCASSPQLVSGYNEQFFGPGTRLTVL.

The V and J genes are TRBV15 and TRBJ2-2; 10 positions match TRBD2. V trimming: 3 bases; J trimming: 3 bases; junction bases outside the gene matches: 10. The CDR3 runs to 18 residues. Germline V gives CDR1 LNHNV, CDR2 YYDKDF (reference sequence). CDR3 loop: CATSRDPRTSGYTGELFF. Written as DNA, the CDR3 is TGTGCCACCAGCAGGGATCCCAGGACTAGCGGTTACACCGGGGAGCTGTTTTTT.

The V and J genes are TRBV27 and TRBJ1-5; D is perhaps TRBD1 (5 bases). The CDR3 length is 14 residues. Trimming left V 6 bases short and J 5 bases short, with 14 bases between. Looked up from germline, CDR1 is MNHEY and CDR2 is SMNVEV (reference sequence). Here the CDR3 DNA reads TGTGCCAGCAGCTTGGACACGAAATATCAGCCCCAGCATTTT. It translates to CASSLDTKYQPQHF.

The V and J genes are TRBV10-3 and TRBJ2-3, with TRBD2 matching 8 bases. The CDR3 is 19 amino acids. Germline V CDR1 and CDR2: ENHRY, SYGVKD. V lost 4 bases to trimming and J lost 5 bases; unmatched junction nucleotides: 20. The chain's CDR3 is CAISVDFWGPGGEKDTQYF. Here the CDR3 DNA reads TGTGCCATCAGTGTTGACTTTTGGGGACCGGGAGGGGAGAAAGATACGCAGTATTTT.

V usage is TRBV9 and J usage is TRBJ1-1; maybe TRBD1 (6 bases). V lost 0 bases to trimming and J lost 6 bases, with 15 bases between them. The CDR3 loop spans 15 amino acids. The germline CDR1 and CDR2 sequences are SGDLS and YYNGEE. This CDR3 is CASSVGGGALAEAFF. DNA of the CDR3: TGTGCCAGCAGCGTAGGTGGGGGGGCGCTGGCTGAAGCTTTCTTT.

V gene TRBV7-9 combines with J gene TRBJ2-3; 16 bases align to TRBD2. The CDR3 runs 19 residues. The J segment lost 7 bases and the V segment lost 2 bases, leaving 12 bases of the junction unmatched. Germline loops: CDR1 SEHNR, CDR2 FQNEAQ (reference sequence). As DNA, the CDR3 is TGTGCCAGCAGCTTATATGGGACTAGCGGGAGGGAGCTCACCAATACGCAGTATTTT. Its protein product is CASSLYGTSGRELTNTQYF.

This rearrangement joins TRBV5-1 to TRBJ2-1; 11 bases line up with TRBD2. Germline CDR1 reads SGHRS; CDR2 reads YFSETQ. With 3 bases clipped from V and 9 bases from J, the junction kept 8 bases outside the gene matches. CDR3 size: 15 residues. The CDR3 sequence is CASSSTSGSLVEQFF. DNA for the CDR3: TGCGCCAGCAGCTCTACTAGCGGGAGTTTGGTTGAGCAGTTCTTC.

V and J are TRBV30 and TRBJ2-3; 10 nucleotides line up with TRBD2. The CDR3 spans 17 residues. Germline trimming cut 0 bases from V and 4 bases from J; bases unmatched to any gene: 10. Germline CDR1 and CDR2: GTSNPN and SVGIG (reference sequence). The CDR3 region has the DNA TGTGCCTGGAGTGTACCCCTAGCGGGAGATGGTGCAGATACGCAGTATTTT. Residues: CAWSVPLAGDGADTQYF.

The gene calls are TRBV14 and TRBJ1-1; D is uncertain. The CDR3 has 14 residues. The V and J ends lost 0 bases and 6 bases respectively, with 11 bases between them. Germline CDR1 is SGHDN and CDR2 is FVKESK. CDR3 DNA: TGTGCCAGCAGCCAAGAGCTTCAGTTTTCTGAAGCTTTCTTT. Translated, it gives CASSQELQFSEAFF.

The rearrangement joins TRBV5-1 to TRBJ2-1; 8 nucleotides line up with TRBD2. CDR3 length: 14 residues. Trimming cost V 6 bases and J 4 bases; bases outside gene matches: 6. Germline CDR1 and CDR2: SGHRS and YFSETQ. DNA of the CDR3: TGCGCCAGCACGGGTAGCGGGAAGTACAATGAGCAGTTCTTC. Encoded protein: CASTGSGKYNEQFF.

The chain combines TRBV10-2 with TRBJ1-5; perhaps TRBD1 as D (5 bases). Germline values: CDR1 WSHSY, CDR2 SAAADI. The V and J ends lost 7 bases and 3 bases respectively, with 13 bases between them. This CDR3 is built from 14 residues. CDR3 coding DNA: TGCGCCAGCACCCAGACAGCCTACAATCAGCCCCAGCATTTT. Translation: CASTQTAYNQPQHF.

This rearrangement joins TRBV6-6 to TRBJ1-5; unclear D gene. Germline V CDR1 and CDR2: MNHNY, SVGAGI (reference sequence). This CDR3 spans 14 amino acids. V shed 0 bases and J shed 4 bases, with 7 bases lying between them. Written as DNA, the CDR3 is TGTGCCAGCAGTTACTCGAGAGGGAATCAGCCCCAGCATTTT. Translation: CASSYSRGNQPQHF.

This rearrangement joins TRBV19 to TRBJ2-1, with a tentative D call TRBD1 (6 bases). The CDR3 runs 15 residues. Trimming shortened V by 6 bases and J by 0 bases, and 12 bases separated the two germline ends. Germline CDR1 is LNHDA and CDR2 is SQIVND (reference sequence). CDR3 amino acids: CASRFDRSSYNEQFF. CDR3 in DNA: TGTGCCAGTAGATTCGACAGGAGCTCCTACAATGAGCAGTTCTTC.

This chain's CDR3 is CASSYGRGLGNQPQHF. The CDR3 DNA is TGTGCCAGCAGTTACGGTCGGGGTTTGGGCAATCAGCCCCAGCATTTT. The gene calls are TRBV6-2 or TRBV6-3 and TRBJ1-5; D gene unclear. Germline V CDR1 and CDR2: MNHEY, SVGEGT. The ends were cut back, 2 bases at V and 2 bases at J, with 13 bases in the middle. The CDR3 is made up of 16 amino acids.

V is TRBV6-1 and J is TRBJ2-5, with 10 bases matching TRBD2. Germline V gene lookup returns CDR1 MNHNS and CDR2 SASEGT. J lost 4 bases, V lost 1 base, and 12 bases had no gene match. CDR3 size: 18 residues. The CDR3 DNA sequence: TGTGCCAGCAGTGAAGAGGTGGGGTGGCTAGCGGGAGTAGAGACCCAGTACTTC. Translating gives CASSEEVGWLAGVETQYF.